Each of the 26 T cell receptor beta chains below was sequenced from the same sample in a study of early T cells in non-severe SARS-CoV-2 infection. TCRdb ran MiXCR on the 5' RACE reads and lists one entry per CDR3 protein. The sample shows tens of thousands of distinct CDR3 sequences, approximately 12% of them seen only once. The starting material was whole blood, obtained at baseline. The source is an adult who was a healthcare worker with PCR-confirmed SARS-CoV-2 infection or an uninfected control (not recorded which).

The chain joins TRBV5-5 to TRBJ1-1, with 8 bases matching TRBD1. Trimming removed 2 bases from V and 4 bases from J; junction bases left unmatched: 1. Germline V gene lookup returns CDR1 SGHKS and CDR2 YYEKEE (reference sequence). The CDR3 covers 13 residues. The CDR3 coding sequence is TGTGCCAGCAGCTTCGGACAGGGCACTGAAGCTTTCTTT. Its protein is CASSFGQGTEAFF.

Ten or more counts support this clonotype. The gene calls are TRBV14 and TRBJ2-7; tentatively, D is TRBD2 (6 bases). Between the trimmed V and J ends, which lost 0 bases and 6 bases, there was a span of 9 bases. Germline-derived CDR1 and CDR2 are SGHDN and FVKESK. This CDR3 is built from 13 residues. As DNA, the CDR3 is TGTGCCAGCAGCCAAGATGGGGGGTTCGAGCAGTACTTC. Translation gives CASSQDGGFEQYF.

This clonotype has ten or more counts. This rearrangement joins TRBV27 to TRBJ1-1, with D unclear. CDR1 is MNHEY, CDR2 SMNVEV, per germline (reference sequence). The CDR3 runs to 11 residues. V was trimmed by 6 bases and J by 6 bases, leaving 8 bases between them. As DNA, the CDR3 is TGTGCCAGCAGATGGAGGGCTGAAGCTTTCTTT. Translation gives CASRWRAEAFF.

This clonotype was detected once. V gene TRBV10-3 combines with J gene TRBJ2-1, with 9 positions matching TRBD1. The CDR3 is 15 amino acids. The germline V gene has CDR1 ENHRY and CDR2 SYGVKD. Trimming cost V 0 bases and J 4 bases; bases outside gene matches: 1. The CDR3 nucleotides read TGTGCCATCAGTGAGTCGACAGGGGGGTACAATGAGCAGTTCTTC. This translates into CAISESTGGYNEQFF.

This clonotype was detected a few times. This chain connects TRBV4-3 to TRBJ2-1; no clear D. V was shortened by 6 bases and J by 2 bases, with 8 bases between the two germline ends. The CDR3 extends over 13 amino acids. The germline V gene has CDR1 LGHNA and CDR2 YSLEER. This CDR3 reads CASSVRAYNEQFF. DNA for the CDR3: TGCGCCAGCAGTGTACGGGCCTACAATGAGCAGTTCTTC.

This clonotype appeared a few times. The gene calls are TRBV10-2 and TRBJ1-1; TRBD1 matches at 8 bases. CDR1 and CDR2 from the germline V gene are WSHSY and SAAADI. The CDR3 has 15 residues. V was pared by 7 bases and J by 4 bases, with 11 bases of the junction left unmatched. The CDR3 sequence: CASTDRGGLGTEAFF. The CDR3 bases are TGCGCCAGCACCGACAGGGGCGGCCTGGGCACTGAAGCTTTCTTT.

V is TRBV13 and J is TRBJ2-7; tentatively, D is TRBD1 (7 bases). Germline loops: CDR1 PRHDT, CDR2 FYEKMQ (reference sequence). The V gene lost 2 bases and the J gene lost 1 base, with 12 bases spanning the gap. This CDR3 contains 15 residues. The CDR3 bases are TGTGCCAGCAGCTTATCGCGGGACAGTTCCTACGAGCAGTACTTC. Translating it yields CASSLSRDSSYEQYF. Full variable domain (outside the CDR3, taken from reference TRBV13 and TRBJ2-7): AAGVIQSPRHLIKEKRETATLKCYPIPRHDTVYWYQQGPGQDPQFLISFYEKMQSDKGSIPDRFSAQQFSDYHSELNMSSLELGDSALYFCASSLSRDSSYEQYFGPGTRLTVT.

The CDR3 protein is CAIRLAVLETQYF. CDR3 sequence (DNA): TGTGCCATCCGACTAGCTGTATTGGAGACCCAGTACTTC. V and J are TRBV6-2 or TRBV6-3 and TRBJ2-5; TRBD2 matches 7 bases. The J segment lost 5 bases and the V segment lost 10 bases, leaving 10 bases of the junction unmatched. The CDR3 extends over 13 amino acids. CDR1 is MNHEY, CDR2 SVGEGT, per germline.

This clonotype is categorized as medium-sized. The rearrangement uses TRBV2 and TRBJ2-7, with D possibly called TRBD1 or TRBD2 (5 bases each). CDR1 and CDR2 from the germline V gene are SNHLY and FYNNEI. The length of the CDR3 is 12 residues. V was trimmed by 6 bases and J by 7 bases, leaving 13 bases between them. This CDR3 reads CASRQGAGEQYF. As DNA, the CDR3 is TGTGCCAGCAGACAAGGGGCGGGTGAGCAGTACTTC.

Ten or more counts support this clonotype. CDR3 coding DNA: TGTGCCAGCTCACCATCAGGGGAGGAAGATACGCAGTATTTT. Translation: CASSPSGEEDTQYF. The rearrangement joins TRBV18 to TRBJ2-3; the D call may be TRBD1 or TRBD2 (6 bases each). From germline, CDR1 is KGHSH and CDR2 LQKENI. V was clipped by 2 bases and J by 5 bases, with 11 bases between them. The CDR3 is 14 residues long.

In this sample, this clonotype turned up a few times. The chain is built from TRBV6-6 and TRBJ2-7; no firm D call. The germline V gene encodes CDR1 MNHNY and CDR2 SVGAGI (reference sequence). V was trimmed by 0 bases and J by 6 bases, leaving 3 bases between them. CDR3 length: 11 residues. CDR3 DNA sequence: TGTGCCAGCAGTTACTCTGTCGAGCAGTACTTC. Protein sequence: CASSYSVEQYF.

This clonotype was counted a few times. As DNA, the CDR3 is TGTGCCAGCTCATTTCGGACAGCCACAAACTATGGCTACACCTTC. This sequence encodes CASSFRTATNYGYTF. The chain employs TRBV18 and TRBJ1-2; a weak D match, TRBD1 (6 bases). V shed 5 bases and J shed 2 bases, with 15 bases lying between them. The CDR3 runs to 15 residues. The germline gives CDR1 KGHSH, CDR2 LQKENI.

This clonotype was detected ten times or more. The chain links TRBV7-8 to TRBJ2-7, with 11 bases matching TRBD2. The germline CDR1 and CDR2 sequences are SGHVS and FQNEAQ. V trimming: 6 bases; J trimming: 0 bases; junction bases outside the gene matches: 7. This CDR3 is 16 amino acids long. The CDR3 nucleotides are TGTGCCAGCAGTTGGGCTAGCGGGGGGAACTCCTACGAGCAGTACTTC. This codes for CASSWASGGNSYEQYF.

This clonotype was seen only a few times. V and J are TRBV6-2 or TRBV6-3 and TRBJ2-3; tentatively, D is TRBD2 (5 bases). Trimming took off 5 bases at V and 0 bases at J, with 12 bases between the two ends. The CDR3 loop spans 15 amino acids. Germline assignment: CDR1 MNHEY and CDR2 SVGEGT. Here the CDR3 reads CASSTRETSTDTQYF. The CDR3 region has the DNA TGTGCCAGCAGTACCCGGGAAACTAGCACAGATACGCAGTATTTT.

This clonotype was recorded many times. The chain recombines TRBV11-2 with TRBJ2-7; D is ambiguous. The CDR3 sequence is 14 residues long. V shed 0 bases and J shed 3 bases, with 9 bases lying between them. Germline V gene sequence: CDR1 SGHAT, CDR2 FQNNGV. The CDR3 region has the DNA TGTGCCAGCAGCTTAGACAGGTTTTTCTACGAGCAGTACTTC. This gives the protein CASSLDRFFYEQYF.

This clonotype was seen a handful of times. V gene TRBV12-3 or TRBV12-4 combines with J gene TRBJ2-3; D assignment may be TRBD1 or TRBD2 (5 bases each). The ends were cut back, 3 bases at V and 0 bases at J, with 13 bases in the middle. CDR3 length: 16 amino acids. The CDR3 region is CASSFGTDPSTDTQYF. The CDR3 DNA reads TGTGCCAGCAGTTTCGGGACGGACCCTAGCACAGATACGCAGTATTTT.

This clonotype came up a few times. The CDR3 nucleotides read TGTGCCAGCAGTCGATTAGAACTTTACGAGCAGTACTTC. It codes for CASSRLELYEQYF. The chain uses TRBV6-5 and TRBJ2-7, with D unclear. This CDR3 is 13 amino acids long. Trimming removed 5 bases from V and 4 bases from J, with 12 bases in between. Germline lookup yields CDR1 MNHEY and CDR2 SVGAGI.

The chain has TRBV3-1 and TRBJ2-5; D perhaps matches TRBD1 (7 bases). Trimming shortened V by 5 bases and J by 4 bases, and 14 bases separated the two germline ends. Germline V gene data show CDR1 as LGHDT and CDR2 as YNNKEL (reference sequence). The CDR3 is made up of 14 amino acids. CDR3 sequence (DNA): TGTGCCAGCAGCACTAGACAGGGAGGAGAGACCCAGTACTTC. Encoded protein: CASSTRQGGETQYF.

J is TRBJ1-4 and V is TRBV12-3 or TRBV12-4, with D possibly TRBD1 on 6 matching bases. This CDR3 contains 16 residues. With 5 bases removed from V and 0 bases from J, the gap between germline ends came to 13 bases. In DNA, the CDR3 is TGTGCCAGCAGTCCCCAGGGGTTTTCAACTAATGAAAAACTGTTTTTT. As protein: CASSPQGFSTNEKLFF.

This clonotype was seen once. Germline is not matched at one junction end, which may reflect a read error. The gene calls are TRBV3-1 and TRBJ1-1; D unresolved. Germline V gene lookup returns CDR1 LGHDT and CDR2 YNNKEL (reference sequence). The CDR3 is 15 amino acids. In DNA form, the CDR3 reads TGTGCCAGGAGCCAAGAATCTATACAATACACTGAAGCTTTCTTT. Translation: CARSQESIQYTEAFF. Full variable domain (rest looked up from reference TRBV3-1 and TRBJ1-1): DTAVSQTPKYLVTQMGNDKSIKCEQNLGHDTMYWYKQDSKKFLKIMFSYNNKELIINETVPNRFSPKSPDKAHLNLHINSLELGDSAVYFCARSQESIQYTEAFFGQGTRLTVV.

This clonotype was detected a few times. The chain is built from TRBV6-2 or TRBV6-3 and TRBJ1-6; tentative D call: TRBD1 (5 bases). Germline V gives CDR1 MNHEY, CDR2 SVGEGT. CDR3 length: 16 residues. Between the trimmed V and J ends, which lost 2 bases and 11 bases, there was a span of 19 bases. The CDR3 bases are TGTGCCAGCAGTTACGAGGGGCCAGCTCTGGGAGCACCCCTCCACTTT. Residues: CASSYEGPALGAPLHF.

As regards this clonotype: The DNA is left out, because the CDR3 cannot be placed on it with certainty; the CDR3 is given as TCRdb lists it. The V call is TRBV27, the J call TRBJ1-1; the table's D call, TRBD1, was not checked against the DNA. Germline loops: CDR1 MNHEY, CDR2 SMNVEV (reference sequence). The CDR3 extends over 18 residues, inclusive of both ends. The CDR3 sequence is CASSSSDRREQYRTEAFF.

This clonotype was counted ten times or more. This chain links TRBV5-1 with TRBJ2-5; TRBD2 agrees at 11 bases. Germline CDR1 reads SGHRS; CDR2 reads YFSETQ. This CDR3 has 16 residues. The V gene end was trimmed by 5 bases and the J gene end by 0 bases; junction bases not matched to a gene: 6. CDR3 sequence: CASRISSGGHQETQYF. CDR3 sequence (DNA): TGCGCCAGCAGGATATCTAGCGGGGGGCACCAAGAGACCCAGTACTTC.

This chain uses TRBV30 with TRBJ1-2; TRBD1 aligns across 9 bases. CDR3 length: 14 residues. V was pared by 2 bases and J by 8 bases, with 9 bases of the junction left unmatched. Germline assignment: CDR1 GTSNPN and CDR2 SVGIG (reference sequence). CDR3 loop: CAWSYGTGMWGYTF. CDR3 nucleotide sequence: TGTGCCTGGAGTTATGGGACAGGGATGTGGGGCTACACCTTC.

The CDR3 DNA reads as TGTGCCAGCACCCCGACTAGCGCCCCGGGAGAGCAGTACTTC. This encodes CASTPTSAPGEQYF. The chain carries TRBV6-6 and TRBJ2-7; 8 positions agree with TRBD2. CDR1 is MNHNY, CDR2 SVGAGI, per germline (reference sequence). V gave up 7 bases and J gave up 7 bases; unmatched junction bases: 12. The CDR3 is 14 residues long.

This clonotype was found a few times. The chain employs TRBV5-1 and TRBJ1-1; maybe TRBD1 (5 bases). The V gene lost 0 bases and the J gene lost 3 bases, with 9 bases spanning the gap. CDR1 and CDR2 from the germline V gene are SGHRS and YFSETQ. CDR3 length: 14 amino acids. The CDR3 DNA reads as TGCGCCAGCAGCTTGGGGGGCGGCGACACTGAAGCTTTCTTT. Translating gives CASSLGGGDTEAFF.